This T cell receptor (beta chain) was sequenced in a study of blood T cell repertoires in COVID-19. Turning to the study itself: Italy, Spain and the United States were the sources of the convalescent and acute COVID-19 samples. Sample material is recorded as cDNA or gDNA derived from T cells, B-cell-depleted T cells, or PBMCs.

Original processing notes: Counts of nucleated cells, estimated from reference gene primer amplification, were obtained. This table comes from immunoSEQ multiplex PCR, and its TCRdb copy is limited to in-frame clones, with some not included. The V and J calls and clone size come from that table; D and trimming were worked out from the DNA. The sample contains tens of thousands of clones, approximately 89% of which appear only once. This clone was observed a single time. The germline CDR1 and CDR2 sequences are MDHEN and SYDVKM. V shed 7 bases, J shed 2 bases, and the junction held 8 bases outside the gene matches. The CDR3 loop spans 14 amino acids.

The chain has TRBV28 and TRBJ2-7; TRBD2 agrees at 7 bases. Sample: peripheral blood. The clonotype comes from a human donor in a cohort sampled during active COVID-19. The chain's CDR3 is CASTMGGPAYEQYF. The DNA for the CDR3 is TGTGCCAGCACTATGGGAGGGCCTGCCTACGAGCAGTACTTC.